This TCR beta chain was documented in a study of OX40 agonist ivuxolimab in advanced cancers. For context, the study as a whole: Ivuxolimab, which targeted the costimulatory receptor OX40 (CD134), was an agonistic, fully human IgG2 monoclonal antibody. Intravenous ivuxolimab was administered to patients every 2 weeks at six dose levels: 0.01, 0.1, 0.3, 1.5, 3 and 10 mg/kg. Of the approximately 53 patients in dose escalation, about 20 had hepatocellular carcinoma, about 15 had melanoma, 9 had renal cell carcinoma and 9 had head and neck cancer. In the dose-escalation cohort, 82.7% of patients were male, and the mean age was approximately 60 years, with a range of roughly 20 to 85. Prior anti-PD-1, anti-PD-L1 or anti-CTLA-4 therapy was permitted, and 40% to 50% of dose-escalation patients had received checkpoint inhibitors. Partial responses were achieved by three dose-escalation patients, of whom one had hepatocellular carcinoma and two had cutaneous melanoma. Peripheral TCRbeta sequencing was intended to test whether TCR sequence diversity was altered and clonal T-cell expansion was caused by ivuxolimab. The monotherapy dose-escalation portion (N = 52 patients) of the phase I ivuxolimab trial is reported in the paper. Results and caveats for the whole study, not just this receptor: Clonal expansion of both CD4+ and CD8+ blood T cells was observed from baseline to week 6 at doses 0.1 to 3.0 mg/kg. The antigen specificity of the peripheral T cells that underwent clonal expansion was not determined. After ivuxolimab, expanded clones were on average more numerous among CD8+ T cells than among CD4+ T cells. In partial responders in the 0.1-3.0 mg/kg groups, normalized peripheral clonal expansion was found to be among the lowest, especially among CD8+ T cells. Low levels of normalized T-cell clonal expansion were also seen in some nonresponding patients.

For this clone: Its target antigen remains unknown. No clone much larger than this one lies a single base away; base qualities are absent.

Genomic DNA was extracted from sorted cells for sequencing of the TCRbeta CDR3 region. TCRbeta CDR3 regions were sequenced using the immunoSEQ Assay. TCRdb holds this immuneACCESS table with in-frame rearrangements only. Some clones are missing; in checked studies, unresolved V genes explain under half, and the rest has no known cause. Recorded for this sample are around 33,000 clones; roughly four fifths of them occurred a single time. The ten largest clones capture 2.6% of the sample. Spanning cysteine to phenylalanine, the CDR3 consists of 15 amino acids. The only DNA kept is the CDR3, 45 bases in frame from the first base. At the junction V is shortened by 5 bases and J by 1 base, with 11 bases in between. CDR1 and CDR2, per the germline V gene, are MNHEY and SVGAGI. Patients with a history of autoimmune disease or receiving systemic immunosuppression were excluded from the trial. Peripheral blood for TCR sequencing was collected from all dose cohorts at baseline, on cycle 4 day 1, and on cycle 7 day 1. Samples were obtained from an open-label, multicenter, first-in-human phase I dose-escalation trial of ivuxolimab. Adults with locally advanced or metastatic head and neck squamous cell, hepatocellular, melanoma or renal cell carcinoma were enrolled in the trial. CD4+ and CD8+ T cells were sorted separately from peripheral blood before TCR sequencing.

This sequence uses TRBV6-5 and TRBJ2-2; confidence is insufficient to name the D gene. This TCR was recovered from an adult with an advanced solid tumor such as melanoma, head and neck, liver or kidney cancer. This specimen was CD4+ or CD8+ T cells sorted from blood, taken in a trial of the OX40 agonist ivuxolimab. CDR3 sequence: CASSPPAQNTGELFF. The DNA sequence is given as TGTGCCAGCAGTCCCCCGGCCCAGAACACCGGGGAGCTGTTTTTT.